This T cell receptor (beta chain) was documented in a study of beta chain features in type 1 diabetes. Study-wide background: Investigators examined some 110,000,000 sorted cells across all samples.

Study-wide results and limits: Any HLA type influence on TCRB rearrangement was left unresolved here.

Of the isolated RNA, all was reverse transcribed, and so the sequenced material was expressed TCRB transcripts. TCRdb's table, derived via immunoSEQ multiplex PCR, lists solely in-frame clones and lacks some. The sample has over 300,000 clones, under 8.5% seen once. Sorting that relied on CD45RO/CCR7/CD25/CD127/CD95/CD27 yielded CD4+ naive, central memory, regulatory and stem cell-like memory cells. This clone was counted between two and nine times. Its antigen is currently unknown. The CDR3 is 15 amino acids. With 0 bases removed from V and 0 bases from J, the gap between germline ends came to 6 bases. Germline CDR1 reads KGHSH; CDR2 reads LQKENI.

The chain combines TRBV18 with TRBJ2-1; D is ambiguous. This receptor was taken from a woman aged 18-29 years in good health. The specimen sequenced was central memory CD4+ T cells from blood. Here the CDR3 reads CASSPPSVSYNEQFF. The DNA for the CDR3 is TGTGCCAGCTCACCACCAAGCGTCTCCTACAATGAGCAGTTCTTC.